This passage covers 12 T cell receptor beta chains from one sample sequenced in a study of T cell responses to AZD1222 COVID-19 vaccine. TCRdb keeps only in-frame clones here, not all; method: immunoSEQ multiplex PCR. The profile shows about 100,000 clones, about 86% of them singletons. The material sequenced was peripheral blood, taken on day 0 of AZD1222 vaccination. The receptors were gathered from an adult in good health.

The rearrangement uses TRBV6-5 and TRBJ2-7, with 7 nucleotides matching TRBD1. CDR3 size: 14 residues. V lost 5 bases to trimming and J lost 5 bases; unmatched junction nucleotides: 9. CDR1 and CDR2 from the germline V gene are MNHEY and SVGAGI. CDR3 protein: CASSPPTGRDEQYF. The CDR3 DNA sequence: TGTGCCAGCAGTCCGCCGACAGGGCGGGACGAGCAGTACTTC.

This clone occurred once. This chain uses TRBV6-5 with TRBJ1-4, with TRBD1 identical over 7 bases. Germline V gene lookup returns CDR1 MNHEY and CDR2 SVGAGI. This CDR3 is 15 amino acids long. Trimming took 5 bases from V and 4 from J; bases not matched to a gene: 7. The CDR3 DNA follows: TGTGCCAGCAGTCACCAAGACAGGGATAATGAAAAACTGTTTTTT. This gives the protein CASSHQDRDNEKLFF.

This clone is a singleton in its sample. The rearrangement uses TRBV6-5 and TRBJ2-7; D is possibly TRBD1 or TRBD2 (5 bases each). CDR1 MNHEY and CDR2 SVGAGI come from the germline V gene. The CDR3 covers 14 residues. V was cut by 7 bases and J by 0 bases, with 13 bases left in between. This chain's CDR3 is CASKTGLSSYEQYF. CDR3 nucleotide sequence: TGTGCCAGCAAAACGGGGCTGAGCTCCTACGAGCAGTACTTC.

This sequence joins TRBV7-3 and TRBJ1-4; 9 nucleotides agree with TRBD1. The CDR3 loop spans 19 amino acids. Germline assignment: CDR1 SGHTA and CDR2 FQGTGA. V was clipped by 0 bases and J by 0 bases; unmatched bases: 8. The DNA of the CDR3 is TGTGCCAGCAGCTTAACGGGCATGGGACAGGGACCAACTAATGAAAAACTGTTTTTT. Protein: CASSLTGMGQGPTNEKLFF.

The rearrangement uses TRBV19 and TRBJ2-3, with 9 bases fitting TRBD2. V lost 3 bases to trimming and J lost 6 bases; unmatched junction nucleotides: 4. Germline V gene sequence: CDR1 LNHDA, CDR2 SQIVND (reference sequence). The CDR3 length is 14 residues. CDR3 sequence: CASSIGLAWDTQYF. In DNA, the CDR3 is TGTGCCAGTAGTATTGGACTAGCGTGGGATACGCAGTATTTT.

The chain recombines TRBV5-1 with TRBJ2-7; TRBD2 aligns across 8 bases. CDR1 is SGHRS and CDR2 is YFSETQ in the germline V gene. The V and J ends lost 0 bases and 2 bases, in that order; junction bases with no gene match: 7. This CDR3 is 16 amino acids long. The DNA of the CDR3 is TGCGCCAGCAGCTTGGCCCCGGCGGGGGGTGCCTACGAGCAGTACTTC. Protein product: CASSLAPAGGAYEQYF.

The CDR3: CASGTAGYEQYF. CDR3 nucleotide sequence: TGTGCCAGCGGTACGGCAGGGTACGAGCAGTACTTC. V usage is TRBV7-9 and J usage is TRBJ2-7; D might be TRBD1 (5 bases). Trimming stripped 8 bases from V and 4 bases from J, with 12 bases between. Germline lookup yields CDR1 SEHNR and CDR2 FQNEAQ (reference sequence). The length of the CDR3 is 12 residues.

The chain links TRBV24-1 to TRBJ2-1; TRBD2 aligns across 8 bases. The CDR3 consists of 16 residues. J was trimmed by 9 bases and V by 2 bases; bases with no gene match: 11. Germline lookup yields CDR1 KGHDR and CDR2 SFDVKD. In nucleotides, the CDR3 is TGTGCCACCAGTGATTCGCAAACCGGGACTAGAAGTGAGCAGTTCTTC. As protein: CATSDSQTGTRSEQFF.

The chain recombines TRBV7-2 with TRBJ2-1; the match to TRBD1 covers 9 bases. With 5 bases clipped from V and 6 bases from J, the junction kept 14 bases outside the gene matches. The CDR3 covers 17 residues. CDR1 is SGHTA and CDR2 is FQGNSA in the germline V gene. As DNA, the CDR3 is TGTGCCAGCAGCCTAAACCCGGGACAGGGAAGACTCAATGAGCAGTTCTTC. Protein sequence: CASSLNPGQGRLNEQFF.

The V call is TRBV3-1 (or the pseudogene TRBV3-2), the J call TRBJ1-5; D gene ambiguous. CDR3 length: 13 amino acids. Germline CDR1 LGHDT, CDR2 YNNKEL (reference sequence). Trimming took 5 bases from V and 0 from J, leaving 5 bases between them. The CDR3 region has the DNA TGTGCCAGCAGCGGCGATAGCAATCAGCCCCAGCATTTT. This codes for CASSGDSNQPQHF.

This clone turned up a few times. The chain is built from TRBV19 and TRBJ2-7, with TRBD1 matching 10 bases. Germline V gene data show CDR1 as LNHDA and CDR2 as SQIVND (reference sequence). The CDR3 loop spans 15 amino acids. V lost 5 bases and J lost 5; bases outside the gene matches: 9. CDR3 bases: TGTGCCAGTAGTGGCCGGGACAGGGGCGTCCACGAGCAGTACTTC. Protein: CASSGRDRGVHEQYF.

This chain joins TRBV2 and TRBJ2-2; TRBD2 is a possible D gene (5 bases). The CDR3 loop spans 13 amino acids. CDR1 SNHLY and CDR2 FYNNEI come from the germline V gene. V was clipped by 8 bases and J by 7 bases, with 14 bases between them. The CDR3 region has the DNA TGTGCCAGCCACGACACCCGGGGCGGGGAGCTGTTTTTT. Translated, it gives CASHDTRGGELFF. Filled out from reference TRBV2 and TRBJ2-2, the complete variable domain reads EPEVTQTPSHQVTQMGQEVILRCVPISNHLYFYWYRQILGQKVEFLVSFYNNEISEKSEIFDDQFSVERPDGSNFTLKIRSTKLEDSAMYFCASHDTRGGELFFGEGSRLTVL.